This record looks at one TCR beta chain sequence and its context. Its matching antigen is unknown. The data originate from a study of neoadjuvant anti-PD-1 for oral cavity cancer. Study at large: Patients without progression got a fourth dose around day 43.

Time point reported: after neoadjuvant nivolumab, at surgical resection. Patients had HPV-negative, locally advanced oral cavity squamous cell carcinoma. Measured with immunoSEQ multiplex PCR; TCRdb has only the in-frame clones, and not every one. The profile shows about 10,000 clones, approximately 59% of them singletons. General observations from the study: Higher pretreatment Treg/Th17 ratios tracked higher pretreatment blood clonality.

Trimming took 0 bases from V and 9 from J; bases not matched to a gene: 7. The CDR3 has 16 amino acids. Germline CDR1 SGDLS, CDR2 YYNGEE. The TCR was taken from a person between 40 and 80 years old with oral cavity squamous cell carcinoma. V gene TRBV9 combines with J gene TRBJ2-2; 11 positions agree with TRBD2. The sample here was PBMCs, taken after nivolumab (anti-PD-1) treatment. CDR3 amino acids: CASSVAGSGGARELFF. CDR3 nucleotide sequence: TGTGCCAGCAGCGTAGCTGGTAGCGGGGGGGCCCGGGAGCTGTTTTTT.